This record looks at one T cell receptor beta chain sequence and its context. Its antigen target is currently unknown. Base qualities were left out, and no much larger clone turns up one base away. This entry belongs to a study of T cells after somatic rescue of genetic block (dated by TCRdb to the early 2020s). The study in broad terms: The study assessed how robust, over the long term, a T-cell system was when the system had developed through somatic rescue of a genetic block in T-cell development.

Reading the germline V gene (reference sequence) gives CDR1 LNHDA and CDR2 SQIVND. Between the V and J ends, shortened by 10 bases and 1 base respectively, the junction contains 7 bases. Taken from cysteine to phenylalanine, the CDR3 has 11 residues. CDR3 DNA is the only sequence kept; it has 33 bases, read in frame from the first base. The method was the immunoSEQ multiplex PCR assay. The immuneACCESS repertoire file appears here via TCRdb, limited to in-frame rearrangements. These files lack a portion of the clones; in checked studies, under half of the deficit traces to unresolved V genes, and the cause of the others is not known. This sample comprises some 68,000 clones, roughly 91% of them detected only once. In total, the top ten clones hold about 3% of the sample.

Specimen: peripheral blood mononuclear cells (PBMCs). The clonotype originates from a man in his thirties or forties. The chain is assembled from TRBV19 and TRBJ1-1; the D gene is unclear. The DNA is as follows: TGTGCCACCGTGGAGAACACTGAAGCTTTCTTT. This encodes CATVENTEAFF.